This T cell receptor (beta chain) was recovered during a study of cytomegalovirus exposure and HLA in healthy donors. Study conclusions and caveats: Common viral pathogens seemed to be connected with several of the most significant clusters, according to a later analysis. Overall, approximately 180 TCR beta chains were annotated as cytomegalovirus-associated. It was only CMV serostatus that was available as immune exposure information.

Germline CDR1 SNHLY, CDR2 FYNNEI. The CDR3 has 13 residues. V lost 5 bases to trimming and J lost 4 bases; unmatched junction nucleotides: 2. It was with 60 Vbeta and 13 Jbeta primers that the PCR ran. In the authors' methods: Later, 65 million to 85 million unique TCR beta chains were counted in an analysis, and around 11 million of them were shared. Assay used: immunoSEQ multiplex PCR; TCRdb lists only in-frame clones, some missing. Clone size and the V and J calls come from that table; the DNA yielded D and trimming. The table has some 150,000 clones, 80% to 90% seen once. The sample holds one count of this clone. The target antigen is unknown.

Specimen: PBMCs. The V call is TRBV2, the J call TRBJ1-3; 7 nucleotides align to TRBD1. This clonotype was obtained from a man between 45 and 60 years old in good health and CMV-seropositive. CDR3 loop: CASSKDRGNTIYF. CDR3 coding DNA: TGTGCCAGCAGTAAGGACAGGGGAAACACCATATATTTT.